Listed here are 9 T cell receptor beta chains from one sample, sequenced in a study of CD8+ T cells in alopecia areata. Treatment: oral pan-JAK inhibitor, 5-10 mg twice daily. Following RNA extraction, reverse transcription yielded cDNA that acted as the sequencing template. The assay was immunoSEQ multiplex PCR, and TCRdb's table has in-frame clones only and misses some. Seen here are 120,000 to 150,000 clones, roughly nine tenths observed once, and the top ten hold less than 15%. This material consisted of CD8+ T cells sorted from blood, taken at week 4, from a patient treated with tofacitinib. The receptors were gathered from a human donor with alopecia areata.

The J gene is TRBJ1-3, the V gene TRBV15; a weak D match, TRBD1 (6 bases). CDR1 LNHNV and CDR2 YYDKDF come from the germline V gene (reference sequence). This CDR3 has 15 residues. V lost 4 bases and J lost 1, with 11 bases in between. CDR3 residues: CATSTGQISGNTIYF. CDR3 DNA sequence: TGTGCCACCAGCACAGGACAGATATCTGGAAACACCATATATTTT.

The chain combines TRBV7-8 with TRBJ2-1, with 7 bases matching TRBD2. The J segment lost 10 bases and the V segment lost 3 bases, leaving 3 bases of the junction unmatched. The CDR3 is 12 amino acids. Germline lookup yields CDR1 SGHVS and CDR2 FQNEAQ. For the CDR3, the DNA is TGTGCCAGCAGCTTTCTAGCGGACGAGCAGTTCTTC. Its translation: CASSFLADEQFF.

The J gene is TRBJ2-3, the V gene TRBV12-5, with D unclear. Trimming took 3 bases from V and 6 from J, leaving 4 bases between them. CDR3 length: 11 residues. Germline V gene sequence: CDR1 LGHNT, CDR2 FRNRAP. The CDR3 sequence is CASGFQDTQYF. The CDR3 nucleotides read TGTGCTAGTGGTTTCCAGGATACGCAGTATTTT.

This chain uses TRBV7-8 with TRBJ2-7, with D maybe TRBD2 (6 bases). V was clipped by 4 bases and J by 3 bases, with 16 bases between them. The CDR3 is made up of 15 amino acids. The germline CDR1 and CDR2 sequences are SGHVS and FQNEAQ. The CDR3 region is CASSSDYGHYYEQYF. CDR3 DNA sequence: TGTGCCAGCAGCTCGGACTACGGACACTACTACGAGCAGTACTTC.

This chain joins TRBV7-2 and TRBJ2-5, with 8 bases lining up with TRBD2. Germline CDR1 SGHTA, CDR2 FQGNSA. Losses at the gene ends were 1 base for V and 7 bases for J; bases not matched to a gene: 5. The CDR3 loop spans 14 amino acids. The CDR3: CASSLETSDVTQYF. CDR3 coding DNA: TGTGCCAGCAGCTTAGAGACTAGCGACGTGACCCAGTACTTC.

The chain links TRBV23-1 to TRBJ1-1; D gene ambiguous. TRBV23-1 is recorded as an ORF, its role being uncertain. The length of the CDR3 is 16 residues. With 2 bases removed from V and 5 bases from J, the gap between germline ends came to 18 bases. CDR3 in DNA: TGCGCCAGCAGTCAAAGGAGGGCGGGAGTTCAGACTGAAGCTTTCTTT. It codes for CASSQRRAGVQTEAFF.

This rearrangement joins TRBV10-2 to TRBJ2-7, with 7 bases fitting TRBD1. This CDR3 has 14 amino acids. V shed 4 bases, J shed 3 bases, and the junction held 6 bases outside the gene matches. CDR1 WSHSY and CDR2 SAAADI come from the germline V gene. For the CDR3, the DNA is TGCGCCAGCAGTGTTGACAGGGAGCTCTACGAGCAGTACTTC. It is translated as CASSVDRELYEQYF.

The chain is built from TRBV11-2 and TRBJ2-7; either TRBD1 or TRBD2 may fit D (6 bases each). Germline CDR1 reads SGHAT; CDR2 reads FQNNGV. Trimming took 1 base from V and 3 from J, leaving 10 bases between them. The CDR3 has 14 residues. The CDR3 region is CASSLARGHYEQYF. The CDR3, as DNA: TGTGCCAGCAGCTTAGCCCGGGGGCACTACGAGCAGTACTTC.

J is TRBJ2-1 and V is TRBV2, with D tentatively TRBD2 (7 bases). Germline V CDR1 and CDR2: SNHLY, FYNNEI. This CDR3 contains 15 residues. The V end was cut by 4 bases, the J end by 8 bases, with 18 bases between. CDR3 sequence: CASSGGGGRVDEQFF. CDR3 nucleotide sequence: TGTGCCAGCAGTGGAGGCGGGGGCAGGGTAGATGAGCAGTTCTTC.